Shown below are 16 T cell receptor beta chains from a single sample sequenced in a study of blood T cell repertoires in COVID-19. Clones were sequenced by immunoSEQ multiplex PCR, and TCRdb holds only the in-frame ones, with some missing. The top ten hold over 8% of the sample, which has 50,000 to 70,000 clones, around 90% seen once. The sample was peripheral blood. These receptors came from a woman of 80 years or more with active COVID-19.

This clone has a single count. The gene calls are TRBV7-6 and TRBJ1-1; D gene uncertain. The V gene's germline CDR1 is SGHVS and CDR2 FNYEAQ. The CDR3 is 17 residues long. With 0 bases removed from V and 0 bases from J, the gap between germline ends came to 14 bases. The DNA for the CDR3 is TGTGCCAGCAGCTTAGCGGTGGGAGATGGCATGAACACTGAAGCTTTCTTT. Encoded protein: CASSLAVGDGMNTEAFF.

This clone was seen only once. The chain employs TRBV7-2 and TRBJ2-2, with 12 bases aligning to TRBD2. The CDR3 is made up of 15 amino acids. CDR1 SGHTA and CDR2 FQGNSA come from the germline V gene. After removal of 2 bases from V and 6 bases from J, the junction contained 1 base not matched to a gene. CDR3 coding DNA: TGTGCCAGCAGCTTAAGGACTAGCGGGGCCGGGGAGCTGTTTTTT. Its protein product is CASSLRTSGAGELFF.

The V gene is TRBV6-6, the J gene TRBJ1-1; D is undetermined. This CDR3 comprises 14 residues. CDR1 is MNHNY, CDR2 SVGAGI, per germline (reference sequence). V shed 2 bases and J shed 5 bases, with 12 bases lying between them. DNA for the CDR3: TGTGCCAGCAGTTACCCTATGGGCGGGACTGAAGCTTTCTTT. It encodes CASSYPMGGTEAFF.

This chain connects TRBV7-2 to TRBJ2-5; a possible D gene is TRBD2 (6 bases). Trimming shortened V by 2 bases and J by 9 bases, and 19 bases separated the two germline ends. Germline V gene data show CDR1 as SGHTA and CDR2 as FQGNSA. This CDR3 has 15 residues. The CDR3 spells CASSLFGGDGEAQYF. The CDR3 region has the DNA TGTGCCAGCAGCTTATTCGGCGGAGATGGGGAGGCCCAGTACTTC.

The CDR3 protein is CASSLPKAGGGEETQYF. CDR3 coding DNA: TGTGCCAGCAGTTTACCTAAAGCGGGAGGCGGGGAAGAGACCCAGTACTTC. The chain carries TRBV28 and TRBJ2-5; 9 bases map to TRBD2. This CDR3 spans 17 amino acids. Germline lookup yields CDR1 MDHEN and CDR2 SYDVKM. Unmatched junction bases numbered 10, after V lost 2 bases and J lost 3 bases.

The chain recombines TRBV27 with TRBJ1-6, with unresolved D. Germline V gives CDR1 MNHEY, CDR2 SMNVEV (reference sequence). Trimming shortened V by 3 bases and J by 9 bases, and 12 bases separated the two germline ends. The CDR3 loop spans 14 amino acids. The CDR3 spells CASSFGSGSSPLHF. In DNA form, the CDR3 reads TGTGCCAGCAGTTTCGGGTCTGGGAGTTCACCCCTCCACTTT.

The chain combines TRBV5-6 with TRBJ2-2, with TRBD1 matching over 8 bases. The junction had 12 bases not matched to a gene; V was cut back by 5 bases and J by 0 bases. The CDR3 consists of 18 residues. CDR1 is SGHDT, CDR2 YYEEEE, per germline. The CDR3 DNA is TGTGCCAGCAGTCTCCAAATCGACAGGGGCTCGAACACCGGGGAGCTGTTTTTT. Amino acids: CASSLQIDRGSNTGELFF.

V and J are TRBV6-2 or TRBV6-3 and TRBJ2-3; D gene ambiguous. This CDR3 is built from 17 residues. Per the germline V gene, CDR1 is MNHEY and CDR2 is SVGEGT. Trimming left V 2 bases short and J 0 bases short, with 15 bases between. CDR3 sequence reads: CASSYPAAQLSTDTQYF. CDR3 nucleotide sequence: TGTGCCAGCAGTTACCCGGCGGCGCAACTTAGCACAGATACGCAGTATTTT.

The gene calls are TRBV11-3 and TRBJ2-7; 8 positions agree with TRBD2. The CDR3 covers 12 residues. J gave up 6 bases and V 8 bases, and 6 bases lay outside the gene matches. Germline V gives CDR1 SGHNT, CDR2 YENEEA. CDR3 DNA: TGTGCCAGCGGCGGACTAGCCGGCGAGCAGTACTTC. It yields the protein CASGGLAGEQYF.

V gene TRBV6-5 combines with J gene TRBJ1-1; no firm D call. The CDR3 runs 13 residues. The germline CDR1 and CDR2 sequences are MNHEY and SVGAGI. Trimming removed 4 bases from V and 0 bases from J, with 6 bases in between. This CDR3 is CASSSRMNTEAFF. CDR3 in DNA: TGTGCCAGCAGTTCGAGGATGAACACTGAAGCTTTCTTT.

The chain combines TRBV28 with TRBJ2-2; TRBD2 is a possible D gene (5 bases). CDR1 is MDHEN and CDR2 is SYDVKM in the germline V gene. Trimming removed 3 bases at V and 4 bases at J, with 12 bases between. The length of the CDR3 is 15 residues. The CDR3 DNA is TGTGCCAGCAGTTTTGACGGGGAATCCACCGGGGAGCTGTTTTTT. Its protein product is CASSFDGESTGELFF.

V is TRBV25-1 and J is TRBJ1-2, with TRBD1 as a possible D gene (6 bases). Trimming took 0 bases from V and 4 from J, leaving 9 bases between them. Germline V gene data show CDR1 as MGHDK and CDR2 as SYGVNS. The CDR3 length is 14 residues. The CDR3 here is CASSEYMDSYGYTF. CDR3 DNA: TGTGCCAGCAGTGAATATATGGACAGCTATGGCTACACCTTC.

Only one count was recorded for this clone. CDR3 residues: CASSHDSPYYNEQFF. The CDR3 bases are TGCGCCAGCAGTCACGACAGTCCATATTACAATGAGCAGTTCTTC. The J gene is TRBJ2-1, the V gene TRBV23-1, with D maybe TRBD1 (5 bases). TRBV23-1 is filed as an ORF, its function uncertain. CDR3 length equals 15 residues. The V and J ends lost 3 bases and 4 bases respectively, with 13 bases between them.

As for this clone: One junction end disagrees with the germline gene, perhaps due to a read error. This chain links TRBV7-2 with TRBJ2-1; 8 bases fit TRBD2. Looked up from germline, CDR1 is SGHTA and CDR2 is FQGNSA. This CDR3 contains 15 residues. The CDR3 region has the DNA TGTGCCAGCAGCTTGTGGACTAGCTCCGACAATGAGCAGTTCTTC. This sequence encodes CASSLWTSSDNEQFF.

The rearrangement joins TRBV7-8 to TRBJ1-3; 9 positions agree with TRBD1. Germline trimming cut 5 bases from V and 2 bases from J; bases unmatched to any gene: 4. The CDR3 has 15 residues. Germline CDR1 reads SGHVS; CDR2 reads FQNEAQ. This chain's CDR3 is CASSERTGAGNTIYF. CDR3 DNA sequence: TGTGCCAGCAGCGAGCGGACAGGGGCTGGAAACACCATATATTTT. Based on the CDR3 plus reference TRBV7-8 and TRBJ1-3, the full variable domain is GAGVSQSPRYKVAKRGQDVALRCDPISGHVSLFWYQQALGQGPEFLTYFQNEAQLDKSGLPSDRFFAERPEGSVSTLKIQRTQQEDSAVYLCASSERTGAGNTIYFGEGSWLTVV.

Only a few counts were recorded for this clone. V is TRBV15 and J is TRBJ2-3; no reliable D call. Germline V lookup: CDR1 LNHNV, CDR2 YYDKDF (reference sequence). This CDR3 is built from 11 residues. V lost 8 bases, J lost 8 bases, and 11 bases lay in between. CDR3 region: CATFDRGTQYF. As DNA, the CDR3 is TGTGCCACCTTCGACCGCGGTACGCAGTATTTT.